What follows describes a single T cell receptor beta chain. The specificity of this receptor is unknown. No base quality values were provided; no much bigger clone lies one nucleotide off. The sample is drawn from a study of CD8 T cells in Susac syndrome (dated by TCRdb to between 2018 and 2021). Background on the whole study: Among the Susac syndrome patients who were sequenced, clinically active disease was present in over 5 and clinical remission was observed in about eight. The study used repertoire sequencing to test whether antigen drove CD8+ T cell activation and differentiation in Susac syndrome. At blood withdrawal, Susac syndrome patients were either therapy-naive, taking corticosteroids (in some cases with IVIg as well), or taking IVIg alone. The study compared CD8+ T cell repertoire clonality among over ten healthy donors, around 14 Susac syndrome patients and 15 or so multiple sclerosis patients. General findings and caveats noted by the study authors: Susac syndrome CD8+ repertoires showed clonal expansion, highest in CD8+ TEMRA cells and greater in clinically active than remitting patients. The study acknowledged that relatively few individuals were included in the TCR sequencing and HLA analysis. Around 16 and five Susac-specific public clones were found in the total CD8+ and CD8+ TEMRA repertoires, respectively.

RNA was extracted using the RNeasy kit, and roughly 0.5 to 1 ug of the RNA was reverse transcribed with random hexamers. The immunoSEQ multiplex PCR assay, covering 54 Vbeta and 13 Jbeta segments, was used to amplify TCR beta CDR3 regions. To correct PCR amplification bias, a synthetic template baseline was used for both primer optimization and computational correction. The paper's data handling went like this. Reads were annotated to V, D and J genes per IMGT and analyzed with immunoSEQ Analyzer, keeping only productive sequences. Clonality was computed as one minus Shannon entropy normalized by log2 of the number of productive unique sequences. For each patient and control, public and private clones were evaluated within the 100 most prevalent clones. Clones were defined as Susac-specific when absent from the healthy and MS cohorts, from fewer than 1,200 published viral clones and from other ImmuneACCESS disease sequences. TCRdb handled the public reads itself, with Q25 trimming in fastp and clone calling in MiXCR, and kept productive beta chains. Rows are unified per CDR3 protein, each entry keeping the most common DNA and genes. In this record, the V and J calls reflect TCRdb's handling and not the investigators' own analysis. The sample yields some 130,000 distinct CDR3 sequences; around 93% were counted once. The ten largest clones represent 0.18% of the sample.

Peripheral blood CD8+ and CD4+ T cells from healthy donors, Susac syndrome patients and multiple sclerosis patients were profiled by high-throughput TCR beta sequencing. Recently defined diagnostic criteria for definite or probable disease were met by the Susac syndrome patients. CD8+ TEMRA cells were enriched by FACS, while bulk CD8+ and CD4+ T cells were purified by magnetic negative isolation. Blood was collected in EDTA tubes and processed within 24 hours, with PBMCs isolated through density gradient centrifugation. PBMCs intended for TCR sequencing were frozen in liquid nitrogen and were later thawed in a 37 degrees C water bath. The sorted or isolated CD4+, CD8+ and CD8+ TEMRA cells had a purity of 90% or higher. Compared with germline, V lacks 6 bases and J lacks 5 bases; bases without a gene match: 6. From the cysteine up to the phenylalanine, the CDR3 has a length of 14 residues. Only the CDR3 DNA stays, 42 bases, in frame from base 1. The germline V gene (reference sequence) specifies DFQATT as CDR1 and SNEGSKA as CDR2.

This receptor chain uses TRBV20-1 and TRBJ2-5; 13 middle bases align to TRBD2. Input material: CD8+ T cells from PBMCs. The sequence derives from a human donor with Susac syndrome. The nucleotides read TGCAGTGCGTGGACTAGCGGGGGAGCGGAGACCCAGTACTTC. It is translated as CSAWTSGGAETQYF.